This passage covers 16 T cell receptor beta chains from one sample sequenced in a study of blood T cell repertoires in COVID-19. The protocol was immunoSEQ multiplex PCR, while the TCRdb copy is restricted to in-frame clones and leaves out a portion. The sample shows around 56,000 clones, around 80% of them seen only once. Material: peripheral blood. These receptors originate from a man aged 60 to 69 with acute or convalescent COVID-19.

This clone appeared a single time. This chain connects TRBV24-1 to TRBJ2-1, with D unclear. V shed 0 bases and J shed 0 bases, with 8 bases lying between them. This CDR3 is built from 16 residues. Germline-derived CDR1 and CDR2 are KGHDR and SFDVKD. CDR3 residues: CATSDLEVTSYNEQFF. The CDR3 DNA reads TGTGCCACCAGTGATTTGGAGGTGACCTCCTACAATGAGCAGTTCTTC.

The chain employs TRBV5-1 and TRBJ1-4; D is perhaps TRBD1 (6 bases). Germline CDR1 reads SGHRS; CDR2 reads YFSETQ. V lost 3 bases and J 4 bases, leaving 7 bases between the germline ends. The CDR3 contains 13 residues. The CDR3: CASSWTVNEKLFF. CDR3 sequence (DNA): TGCGCCAGCAGCTGGACAGTTAATGAAAAACTGTTTTTT.

The J gene is TRBJ2-7, the V gene TRBV7-5; TRBD1, as called in the table, went unchecked against the DNA. TRBV7-5 is labeled a pseudogene. The CDR3 sequence is 13 residues long. The CDR3 is CARSSRQVYEQYF. As DNA, the CDR3 is TGTGCCAGAAGCTCCAGACAGGTCTACGAGCAGTACTTC.

This clone was seen only once. This chain uses TRBV12-5 with TRBJ2-3, with TRBD2 matching over 14 bases. The CDR3 is made up of 16 amino acids. Germline CDR1 LGHNT, CDR2 FRNRAP. With 6 bases clipped from V and 4 bases from J, the junction kept 6 bases outside the gene matches. CDR3 nucleotide sequence: TGTGCTAGTGGATCCGGGACTAGCGGGGGTGCAGATACGCAGTATTTT. Translating gives CASGSGTSGGADTQYF. The whole variable domain, remainder taken from reference TRBV12-5 and TRBJ2-3, is DARVTQTPRHKVTEMGQEVTMRCQPILGHNTVFWYRQTMMQGLELLAYFRNRAPLDDSGMPKDRFSAEMPDATLATLKIQPSEPRDSAVYFCASGSGTSGGADTQYFGPGTRLTVL.

The chain recombines TRBV10-3 with TRBJ2-7, with 7 nucleotides matching TRBD1. CDR1 and CDR2 (germline): ENHRY, SYGVKD. The CDR3 is 14 residues long. Unmatched junction bases numbered 6, after V lost 7 bases and J lost 0 bases. CDR3 in amino acids: CAINGQASSYEQYF. In nucleotides, the CDR3 is TGTGCCATCAATGGACAGGCGAGCTCCTACGAGCAGTACTTC.

The V gene is TRBV3-1 (or the pseudogene TRBV3-2), the J gene TRBJ2-3; 14 bases are shared with TRBD2. In germline, CDR1 is LGHDT, CDR2 YNNKEL (reference sequence). This CDR3 region has 16 residues. V shed 3 bases, J shed 3 bases, and the junction held 2 bases outside the gene matches. The CDR3 DNA reads TGTGCCAGCAGCCATGGACTAGCGGGGGGTACAGATACGCAGTATTTT. This gives the protein CASSHGLAGGTDTQYF.

This chain links TRBV9 with TRBJ2-5; D is undetermined. CDR1 SGDLS and CDR2 YYNGEE come from the germline V gene. The CDR3 totals 13 residues. Trimming took off 3 bases at V and 7 bases at J, with 13 bases between the two ends. The CDR3 DNA reads TGTGCCAGCAGCGACCAACTCATCGGGACCCAGTACTTC. It yields the protein CASSDQLIGTQYF. The variable domain in full, with the rest retrieved from reference TRBV9 and TRBJ2-5, is DSGVTQTPKHLITATGQRVTLRCSPRSGDLSVYWYQQSLDQGLQFLIQYYNGEERAKGNILERFSAQQFPDLHSELNLSSLELGDSALYFCASSDQLIGTQYFGPGTRLLVL.

In DNA form, the CDR3 reads TGTGCCAGCAGTTCACAGCTCCCGGAAGCTTTCTTT. It translates to CASSSQLPEAFF. V gene TRBV28 combines with J gene TRBJ1-1; D is ambiguous. CDR1 is MDHEN and CDR2 is SYDVKM in the germline V gene. The V gene lost 4 bases and the J gene lost 8 bases, with 11 bases spanning the gap. The CDR3 is 12 amino acids.

The chain uses TRBV25-1 and TRBJ1-2; weak D call: TRBD1 (5 bases). Germline V CDR1 and CDR2: MGHDK, SYGVNS. The CDR3 totals 15 residues. V shed 1 base and J shed 2 bases, with 11 bases lying between them. Here the CDR3 DNA reads TGTGCCAGCAGTGAATGGGGGGGTGCCAACTATGGCTACACCTTC. It translates to CASSEWGGANYGYTF.

The chain employs TRBV9 and TRBJ2-1, with TRBD2 matching 7 bases. There are 15 residues in the CDR3. Germline assignment: CDR1 SGDLS and CDR2 YYNGEE. Germline trimming cut 3 bases from V and 2 bases from J; bases unmatched to any gene: 5. The CDR3 here is CASSAPGTTYNEQFF. Written as DNA, the CDR3 is TGTGCCAGCAGCGCGCCCGGGACTACCTACAATGAGCAGTTCTTC.

V usage is TRBV10-2 and J usage is TRBJ2-7; 8 bases match TRBD1. Germline CDR1 reads WSHSY; CDR2 reads SAAADI. The CDR3 contains 13 residues. V shed 7 bases and J 3 bases; nucleotides not matched to a gene: 5. The CDR3 sequence: CASNRGQGYEQYF. CDR3 bases: TGCGCCAGCAACCGCGGACAGGGCTACGAGCAGTACTTC.

This sequence joins TRBV14 and TRBJ1-2, with TRBD1 matching 11 bases. Looked up from germline, CDR1 is SGHDN and CDR2 is FVKESK. The length of the CDR3 is 19 residues. The ends lost 2 bases at V and 2 bases at J; junction bases unmatched: 13. This CDR3 is CASSQRVERTGGGNYGYTF. CDR3 bases: TGTGCCAGCAGCCAAAGGGTTGAACGGACAGGGGGCGGAAACTATGGCTACACCTTC.

The V and J genes are TRBV3-1 (or the pseudogene TRBV3-2) and TRBJ1-6; no reliable D call. CDR3 size: 15 residues. Looked up from germline, CDR1 is LGHDT and CDR2 is YNNKEL (reference sequence). V lost 4 bases and J lost 10, with 17 bases in between. The CDR3 loop is CASSPRGTIGSPLHF. CDR3 coding DNA: TGTGCCAGCAGCCCCCGGGGTACTATCGGGTCACCCCTCCACTTT.

J is TRBJ2-2 and V is TRBV30; D may be TRBD1 (7 bases). Germline V gene sequence: CDR1 GTSNPN, CDR2 SVGIG (reference sequence). The CDR3 consists of 14 residues. The V and J ends lost 3 bases and 4 bases respectively, with 12 bases between them. Here the CDR3 reads CAWREGAGTGELFF. Written as DNA, the CDR3 is TGTGCCTGGAGGGAGGGGGCGGGCACCGGGGAGCTGTTTTTT.

The sample holds a few counts of this clone. The chain links TRBV27 to TRBJ2-1; TRBD2 matches at 8 bases. Losses at the gene ends were 2 bases for V and 11 bases for J; bases not matched to a gene: 2. The germline V gene has CDR1 MNHEY and CDR2 SMNVEV (reference sequence). This CDR3 region has 12 residues. The CDR3 bases are TGTGCCAGCAGTTTAGAGCGGGGGAAGCAGTTCTTC. This encodes CASSLERGKQFF.

J is TRBJ2-7 and V is TRBV19, with TRBD1 matching 7 bases. After removal of 1 base from V and 3 bases from J, the junction contained 3 bases not matched to a gene. Looked up from germline, CDR1 is LNHDA and CDR2 is SQIVND (reference sequence). CDR3 length: 14 residues. CDR3 residues: CASSIAAGGYEQYF. DNA of the CDR3: TGTGCCAGTAGTATAGCGGCAGGGGGCTACGAGCAGTACTTC.